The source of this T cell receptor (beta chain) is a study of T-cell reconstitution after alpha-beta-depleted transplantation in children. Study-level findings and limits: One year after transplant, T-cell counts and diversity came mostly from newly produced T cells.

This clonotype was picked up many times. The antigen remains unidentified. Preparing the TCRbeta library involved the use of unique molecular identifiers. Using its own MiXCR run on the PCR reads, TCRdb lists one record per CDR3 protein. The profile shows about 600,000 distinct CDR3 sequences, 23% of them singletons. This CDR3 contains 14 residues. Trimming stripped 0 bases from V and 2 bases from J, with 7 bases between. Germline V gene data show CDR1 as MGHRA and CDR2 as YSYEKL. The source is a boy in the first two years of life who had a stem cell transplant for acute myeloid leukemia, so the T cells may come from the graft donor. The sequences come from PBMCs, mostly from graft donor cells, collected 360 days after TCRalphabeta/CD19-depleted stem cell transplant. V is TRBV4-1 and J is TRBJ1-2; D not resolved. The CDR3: CASSQESRNYGYTF. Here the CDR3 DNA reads TGCGCCAGCAGCCAAGAAAGCAGGAACTATGGCTACACCTTC.